These 5 T cell receptor beta chains originate from one sample sequenced in a study of sequential checkpoint blockade in melanoma. As for treatment: randomized to nivolumab then ipilimumab (arm A) or the reverse (arm B). Assay used: immunoSEQ multiplex PCR; TCRdb lists only in-frame clones, some missing. The sample includes 35,000 to 45,000 clones, 70% to 90% seen only once; the top ten take under 15%. Specimen: CD8+ T cells sorted from blood (inferred from file names), collected from a patient given nivolumab and ipilimumab in sequence. The source is a human donor with melanoma.

J is TRBJ2-1 and V is TRBV9; TRBD2 matches at 9 bases. The junction had 6 bases not matched to a gene; V was cut back by 2 bases and J by 6 bases. The V gene's germline CDR1 is SGDLS and CDR2 YYNGEE. The CDR3 is made up of 15 amino acids. The CDR3 loop is CASSVSGRGFNEQFF. The CDR3 nucleotides read TGTGCCAGCAGCGTTAGCGGGAGAGGTTTCAATGAGCAGTTCTTC.

This clone was picked up a small number of times. The V gene is TRBV4-3, the J gene TRBJ1-4; the D is unclear. From germline, CDR1 is LGHNA and CDR2 YSLEER. The CDR3 sequence is 12 residues long. Trimming left V 4 bases short and J 7 bases short, with 7 bases between. The CDR3 DNA reads TGCGCCAGCAGCCCCGGTTTTGAAAAACTGTTTTTT. It translates to CASSPGFEKLFF.

The chain recombines TRBV5-8 with TRBJ2-2, with TRBD2 as a possible D gene (6 bases). Germline-derived CDR1 and CDR2 are SGHTS and YDEGEE. V lost 7 bases, J lost 8 bases, and 9 bases lay in between. The CDR3 has 11 residues. The CDR3 DNA is TGTGCCAGCGGGCGGGGAGGGGAGCTGTTTTTT. Amino acids: CASGRGGELFF.

This chain joins TRBV18 and TRBJ2-7; 9 bases fit TRBD1. Germline loops: CDR1 KGHSH, CDR2 LQKENI. Trimming took 5 bases from V and 0 from J; bases not matched to a gene: 14. This CDR3 contains 18 residues. This chain's CDR3 is CASSFLPPGQGSSYEQYV. The CDR3 nucleotides are TGTGCCAGCTCATTTCTTCCCCCGGGACAGGGATCCTCCTACGAGCAGTACGTC.

The chain joins TRBV29-1 to TRBJ2-4, with 8 bases matching TRBD2. The CDR3 extends over 17 amino acids. CDR1 and CDR2 from the germline V gene are SQVTM and ANQGSEA. V lost 6 bases to trimming and J lost 0 bases; unmatched junction nucleotides: 13. This CDR3 is CSVTVSEAGVAKNIQYF. As DNA, the CDR3 is TGCAGCGTCACCGTTTCGGAAGCGGGAGTAGCCAAAAACATTCAGTACTTC.